The present T cell receptor (beta chain) was sequenced within a study of T cell repertoires in breast cancer. Study observations and caveats: TRBV7 predominated among shared TCRs, possibly a bias from eight TRBV7 primers. This emulsion RT-PCR profile was considered qualitative rather than quantitative. Tumor-involved sentinel nodes shared under 9.5% of TCRs with matched tumors, tumor-free nodes about 2%.

Primers covering all TCR V genes were used in emulsion RT-PCR on CD8+ T cells. Unpaired genes were suppressed by blocking oligonucleotides during a second nested PCR. TCRdb fed the emulsion pairing reads into MiXCR, producing one record per CDR3 protein. The repertoire consists of around 43,000 distinct CDR3 sequences, with under 60% occurring once and the leading ten covering less than 70%. Notes on this clonotype: Its cognate antigen is unknown.

The CDR3 is 17 residues long. V was shortened by 7 bases and J by 2 bases, with 22 bases between the two germline ends. Germline loops: CDR1 MNHEY, CDR2 SMNVEV (reference sequence). The sample comprised CD8+ T cells. The receptor comes from a pool of human donors with breast cancer or a healthy control (not recorded which). The chain couples TRBV27 to TRBJ2-3, with D possibly TRBD2 on 7 matching bases. In DNA form, the CDR3 reads TGTGCCAGCAAACCCCCTTGGAGGGGGGGCGACACAGATACGCAGTATTTT. The encoded protein is CASKPPWRGGDTDTQYF.